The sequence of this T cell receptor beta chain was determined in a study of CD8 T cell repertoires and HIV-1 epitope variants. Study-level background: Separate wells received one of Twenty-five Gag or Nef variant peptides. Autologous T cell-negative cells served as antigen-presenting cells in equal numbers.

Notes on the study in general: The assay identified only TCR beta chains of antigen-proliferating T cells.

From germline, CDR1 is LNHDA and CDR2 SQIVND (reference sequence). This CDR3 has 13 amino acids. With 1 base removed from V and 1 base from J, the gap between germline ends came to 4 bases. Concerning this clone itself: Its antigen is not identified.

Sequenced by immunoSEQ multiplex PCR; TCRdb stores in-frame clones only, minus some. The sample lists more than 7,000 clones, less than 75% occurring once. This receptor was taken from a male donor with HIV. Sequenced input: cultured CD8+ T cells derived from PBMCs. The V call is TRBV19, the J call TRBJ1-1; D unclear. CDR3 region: CASSIGRNTEAFF. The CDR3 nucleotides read TGTGCCAGTAGTATAGGACGGAACACTGAAGCTTTCTTT.